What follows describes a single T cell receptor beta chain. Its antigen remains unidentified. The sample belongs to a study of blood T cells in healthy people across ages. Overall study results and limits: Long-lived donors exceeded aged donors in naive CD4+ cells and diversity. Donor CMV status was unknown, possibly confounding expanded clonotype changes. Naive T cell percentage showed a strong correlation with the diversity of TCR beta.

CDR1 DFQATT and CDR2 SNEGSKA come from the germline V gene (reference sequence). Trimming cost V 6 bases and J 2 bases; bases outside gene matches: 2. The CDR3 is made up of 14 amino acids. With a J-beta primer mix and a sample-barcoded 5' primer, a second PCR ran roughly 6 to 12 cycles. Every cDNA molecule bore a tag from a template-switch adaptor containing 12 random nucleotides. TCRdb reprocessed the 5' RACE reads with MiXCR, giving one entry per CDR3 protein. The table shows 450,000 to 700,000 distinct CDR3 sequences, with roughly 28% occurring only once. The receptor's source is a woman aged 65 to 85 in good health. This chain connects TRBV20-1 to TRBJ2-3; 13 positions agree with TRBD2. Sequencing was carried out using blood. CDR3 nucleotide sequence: TGCAGTGCCGGGACTAGCGGGGACACAGATACGCAGTATTTT. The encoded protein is CSAGTSGDTDTQYF.